This entry lists 11 T cell receptor beta chains sequenced from one sample in a study of graft-versus-host responses after intestinal transplantation. Intraepithelial and lamina propria lymphocytes were isolated from graft specimens. The assay was immunoSEQ multiplex PCR, and TCRdb's table has in-frame clones only and misses some. In the table there are 37,000 or so clones, about nine tenths of which are singletons. This material consisted of ileum tissue, taken almost 210 days after intestinal transplant. These receptor sequences come from a human patient who received an intestinal transplant, so some T cells may come from the graft donor.

The chain has TRBV7-2 and TRBJ2-1, with TRBD2 as a possible D gene (6 bases). This CDR3 has 13 amino acids. V was clipped by 4 bases and J by 5 bases, with 9 bases between them. The germline V gene encodes CDR1 SGHTA and CDR2 FQGNSA. CDR3 coding DNA: TGTGCCAGCAGCTACCCTAGCGACAATGAGCAGTTCTTC. It yields the protein CASSYPSDNEQFF. The full variable domain, rest sourced from reference TRBV7-2 and TRBJ2-1, is GAGVSQSPSNKVTEKGKDVELRCDPISGHTALYWYRQSLGQGLEFLIYFQGNSAPDKSGLPSDRFSAERTGGSVSTLTIQRTQQEDSAVYLCASSYPSDNEQFFGPGTRLTVL.

The chain couples TRBV5-1 to TRBJ2-2, with TRBD2 matching over 7 bases. Unmatched junction bases numbered 10, after V lost 4 bases and J lost 4 bases. CDR3 size: 16 residues. Germline V gene data show CDR1 as SGHRS and CDR2 as YFSETQ. CDR3 nucleotides: TGCGCCAGCAGCCGATCGGGACTACTATCCACCGGGGAGCTGTTTTTT. Protein sequence: CASSRSGLLSTGELFF. Using reference TRBV5-1 and TRBJ2-2 for the parts outside the CDR3, the full variable domain is KAGVTQTPRYLIKTRGQQVTLSCSPISGHRSVSWYQQTPGQGLQFLFEYFSETQRNKGNFPGRFSGRQFSNSRSEMNVSTLELGDSALYLCASSRSGLLSTGELFFGEGSRLTVL.

This clone was seen a few times. The chain uses TRBV7-9 and TRBJ1-5, with TRBD1 matching 7 bases. In germline, CDR1 is SEHNR, CDR2 FQNEAQ (reference sequence). V was clipped by 5 bases and J by 5 bases; unmatched bases: 12. The CDR3 contains 16 residues. CDR3: CASSADPTGWDQPQHF. The DNA of the CDR3 is TGTGCCAGCAGCGCCGACCCGACAGGGTGGGATCAGCCCCAGCATTTT.

The table lists this clone with a few counts. This rearrangement joins TRBV6-5 to TRBJ1-1; 7 positions agree with TRBD1. The CDR3 is 13 residues long. Germline CDR1 is MNHEY and CDR2 is SVGAGI. J gave up 6 bases and V 0 bases, and 1 base lay outside the gene matches. The CDR3 coding sequence is TGTGCCAGCAGTTACTCACAGGGGTCTGAAGCTTTCTTT. Translated: CASSYSQGSEAFF.

The chain links TRBV27 to TRBJ2-1, with a tentative D call TRBD2 (6 bases). The V and J ends lost 6 bases and 4 bases respectively, with 16 bases between them. CDR3 length: 15 amino acids. The germline V gene encodes CDR1 MNHEY and CDR2 SMNVEV (reference sequence). Here the CDR3 DNA reads TGTGCCAGCAGACCGGGACTCCTTGGGTACAATGAGCAGTTCTTC. Amino acids: CASRPGLLGYNEQFF.

The J gene is TRBJ1-4, the V gene TRBV13; weak D call: TRBD1 (6 bases). The CDR3 loop spans 15 amino acids. The V end lost 5 bases, the J end lost 7 bases, and 17 bases lay between the germline ends. Germline V gives CDR1 PRHDT, CDR2 FYEKMQ (reference sequence). As DNA, the CDR3 is TGTGCCAGCAGCGAGAACCGGGACACACTTGAAAAACTGTTTTTT. Amino acid sequence: CASSENRDTLEKLFF.

This chain connects TRBV28 to TRBJ2-7; tentative D call: TRBD1 (5 bases). In germline, CDR1 is MDHEN, CDR2 SYDVKM. Trimming pared 1 base from V and 4 bases from J, leaving 8 bases between. CDR3 length: 13 amino acids. DNA of the CDR3: TGTGCCAGCAGTTTATTTGACAGTTACGAGCAGTACTTC. This gives the protein CASSLFDSYEQYF.

The chain uses TRBV4-1 and TRBJ1-2; no clear D gene. Between the trimmed V and J ends, which lost 5 bases and 1 base, there was a span of 11 bases. The CDR3 spans 14 residues. CDR1 MGHRA and CDR2 YSYEKL come from the germline V gene. The CDR3 protein is CASSEVLINYGYTF. The CDR3 nucleotides read TGCGCCAGCAGCGAAGTACTGATTAACTATGGCTACACCTTC.

The chain carries TRBV4-1 and TRBJ2-3, with 10 bases aligning to TRBD2. This CDR3 region has 15 residues. Germline-derived CDR1 and CDR2 are MGHRA and YSYEKL. The J segment lost 3 bases and the V segment lost 6 bases, leaving 6 bases of the junction unmatched. The CDR3 here is CASSTLLAGTDTQYF. In nucleotides, the CDR3 is TGCGCCAGCAGTACCCTACTAGCGGGAACAGATACGCAGTATTTT.

The chain combines TRBV27 with TRBJ2-5; D is possibly TRBD2 (5 bases). V was cut by 5 bases and J by 5 bases, with 12 bases left in between. The CDR3 length is 13 residues. The germline CDR1 and CDR2 sequences are MNHEY and SMNVEV (reference sequence). Written as DNA, the CDR3 is TGTGCCAGCAGTCTAGCCCCTTGGGAGACCCAGTACTTC. This encodes CASSLAPWETQYF.

The genes are TRBV4-1 and TRBJ2-7; 8 bases fit TRBD1. After removal of 4 bases from V and 2 bases from J, the junction contained 1 base not matched to a gene. This CDR3 spans 13 amino acids. Germline V gene sequence: CDR1 MGHRA, CDR2 YSYEKL. The CDR3 loop is CASSPGQAYEQYF. The CDR3 DNA reads TGCGCCAGCAGCCCGGGACAGGCCTACGAGCAGTACTTC.